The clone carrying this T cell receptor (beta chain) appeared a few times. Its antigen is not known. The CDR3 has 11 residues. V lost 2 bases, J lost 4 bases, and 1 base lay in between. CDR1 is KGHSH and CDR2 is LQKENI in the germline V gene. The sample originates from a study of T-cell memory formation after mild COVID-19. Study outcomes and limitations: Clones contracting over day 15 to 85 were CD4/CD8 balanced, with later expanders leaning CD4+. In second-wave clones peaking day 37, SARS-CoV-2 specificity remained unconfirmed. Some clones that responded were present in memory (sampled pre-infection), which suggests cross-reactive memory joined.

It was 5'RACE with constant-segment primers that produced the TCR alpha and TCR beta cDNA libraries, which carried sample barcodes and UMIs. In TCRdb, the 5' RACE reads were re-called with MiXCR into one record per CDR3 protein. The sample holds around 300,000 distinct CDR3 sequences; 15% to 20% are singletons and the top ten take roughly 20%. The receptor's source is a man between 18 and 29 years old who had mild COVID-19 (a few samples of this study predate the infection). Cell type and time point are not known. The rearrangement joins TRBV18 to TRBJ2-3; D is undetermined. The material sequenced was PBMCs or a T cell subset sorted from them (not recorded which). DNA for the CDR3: TGTGCCAGCTCACCAGCAGATACGCAGTATTTT. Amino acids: CASSPADTQYF.